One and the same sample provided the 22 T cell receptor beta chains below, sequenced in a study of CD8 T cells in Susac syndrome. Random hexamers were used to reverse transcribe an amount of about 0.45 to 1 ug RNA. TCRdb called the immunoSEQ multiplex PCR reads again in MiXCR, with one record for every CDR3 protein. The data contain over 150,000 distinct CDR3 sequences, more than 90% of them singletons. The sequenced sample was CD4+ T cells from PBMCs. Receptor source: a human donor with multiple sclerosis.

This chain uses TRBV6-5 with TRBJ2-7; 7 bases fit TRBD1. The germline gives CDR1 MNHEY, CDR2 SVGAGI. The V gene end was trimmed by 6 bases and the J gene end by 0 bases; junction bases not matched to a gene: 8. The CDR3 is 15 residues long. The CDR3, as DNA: TGTGCCAGCAGAGCGACAGGGTCGGGCTCCTACGAGCAGTACTTC. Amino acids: CASRATGSGSYEQYF.

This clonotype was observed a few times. CDR3 in DNA: TGTGCCTGGGCTGGGGACATCCTTCAAGAGACCCAGTACTTC. This translates into CAWAGDILQETQYF. V usage is TRBV30 and J usage is TRBJ2-5, with D possibly TRBD1 on 6 matching bases. This CDR3 is built from 14 residues. Per germline, CDR1 GTSNPN and CDR2 SVGIG (reference sequence). Trimming pared 5 bases from V and 2 bases from J, leaving 15 bases between.

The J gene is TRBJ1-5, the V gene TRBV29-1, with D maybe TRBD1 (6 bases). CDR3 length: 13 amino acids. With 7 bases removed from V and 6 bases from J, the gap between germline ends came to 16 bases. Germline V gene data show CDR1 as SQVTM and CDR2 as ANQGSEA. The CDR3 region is CSAGGGAAQPQHF. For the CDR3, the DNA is TGCAGCGCCGGCGGGGGGGCGGCTCAGCCCCAGCATTTT.

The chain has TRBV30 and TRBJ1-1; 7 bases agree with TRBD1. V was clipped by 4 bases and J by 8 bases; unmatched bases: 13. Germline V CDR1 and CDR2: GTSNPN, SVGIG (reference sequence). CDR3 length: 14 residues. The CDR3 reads CAWKLTTGPSEAFF. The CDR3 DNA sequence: TGTGCCTGGAAACTCACGACAGGGCCCAGCGAAGCTTTCTTT.

CDR3 sequence (DNA): TGTGCCAGCAGGGGGGTATTGGAGACCCAGTACTTC. Its protein is CASRGVLETQYF. This chain connects TRBV7-9 to TRBJ2-5, with D perhaps TRBD1 or TRBD2 (5 bases each). Trimming took 6 bases from V and 5 from J, leaving 10 bases between them. The CDR3 consists of 12 residues. Germline CDR1 is SEHNR and CDR2 is FQNEAQ (reference sequence). The full variable domain, with the rest looked up from reference TRBV7-9 and TRBJ2-5, is DTGVSQNPRHKITKRGQNVTFRCDPISEHNRLYWYRQTLGQGPEFLTYFQNEAQLEKSRLLSDRFSAERPKGSFSTLEIQRTEQGDSAMYLCASRGVLETQYFGPGTRLLVL.

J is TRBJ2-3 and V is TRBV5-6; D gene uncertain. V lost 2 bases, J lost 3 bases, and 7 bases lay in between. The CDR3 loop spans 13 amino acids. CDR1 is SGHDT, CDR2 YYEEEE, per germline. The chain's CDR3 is CASSFFGTDTQYF. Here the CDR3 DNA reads TGTGCCAGCAGCTTTTTTGGGACAGATACGCAGTATTTT.

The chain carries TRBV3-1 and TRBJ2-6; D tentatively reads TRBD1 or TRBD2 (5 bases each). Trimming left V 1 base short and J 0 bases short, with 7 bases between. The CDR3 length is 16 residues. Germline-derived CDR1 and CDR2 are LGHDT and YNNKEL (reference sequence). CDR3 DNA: TGTGCCAGCAGCCAAGGAGGGGCCTCTGGGGCCAACGTCCTGACTTTC. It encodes CASSQGGASGANVLTF.

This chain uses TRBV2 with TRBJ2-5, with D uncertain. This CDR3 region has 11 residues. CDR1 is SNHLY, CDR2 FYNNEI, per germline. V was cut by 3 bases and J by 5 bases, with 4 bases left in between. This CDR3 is CASSETETQYF. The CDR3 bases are TGTGCCAGCAGTGAGACGGAGACCCAGTACTTC.

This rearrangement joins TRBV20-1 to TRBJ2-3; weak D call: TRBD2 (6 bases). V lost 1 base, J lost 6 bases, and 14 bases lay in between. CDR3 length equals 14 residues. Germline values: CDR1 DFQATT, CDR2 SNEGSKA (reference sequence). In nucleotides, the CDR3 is TGCAGTGCTAGAGTCGCGGGAAGGGTTGATACGCAGTATTTT. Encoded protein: CSARVAGRVDTQYF.

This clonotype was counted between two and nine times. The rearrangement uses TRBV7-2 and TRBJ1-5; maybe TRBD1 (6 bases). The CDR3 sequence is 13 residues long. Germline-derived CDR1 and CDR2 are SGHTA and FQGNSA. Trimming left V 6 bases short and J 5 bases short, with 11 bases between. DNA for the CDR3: TGTGCCAGCAGTCTACAGGGCGATCAGCCCCAGCATTTT. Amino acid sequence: CASSLQGDQPQHF.

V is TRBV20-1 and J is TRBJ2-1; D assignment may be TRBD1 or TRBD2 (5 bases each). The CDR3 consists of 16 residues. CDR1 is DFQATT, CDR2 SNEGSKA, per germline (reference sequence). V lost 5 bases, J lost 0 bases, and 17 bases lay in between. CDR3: CSAQGRGPSSYNEQFF. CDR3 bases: TGCAGTGCTCAGGGTAGAGGGCCAAGCTCCTACAATGAGCAGTTCTTC.

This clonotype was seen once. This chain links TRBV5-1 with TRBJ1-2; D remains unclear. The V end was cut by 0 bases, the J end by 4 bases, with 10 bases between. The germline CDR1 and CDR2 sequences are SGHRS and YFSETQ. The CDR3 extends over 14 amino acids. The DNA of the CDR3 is TGCGCCAGCAGCTTGGACAGCACCACCTATGGCTACACCTTC. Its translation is CASSLDSTTYGYTF.

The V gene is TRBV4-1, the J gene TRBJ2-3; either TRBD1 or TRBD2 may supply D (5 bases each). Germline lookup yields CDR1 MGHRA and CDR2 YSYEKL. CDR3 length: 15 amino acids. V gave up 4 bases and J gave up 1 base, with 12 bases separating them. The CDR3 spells CASSPGTIGTDTQYF. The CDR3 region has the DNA TGCGCCAGCAGCCCAGGGACCATCGGCACAGATACGCAGTATTTT.

CDR3 coding DNA: TGTGCCAGCAGAATCCCTTGGAGGTCTGGCCCGGAGACCCAGTACTTC. It encodes CASRIPWRSGPETQYF. The chain uses TRBV9 and TRBJ2-5, with a possible D match to TRBD2 (5 bases). Germline loops: CDR1 SGDLS, CDR2 YYNGEE. The CDR3 contains 16 residues. The V and J ends lost 5 bases and 5 bases respectively, with 22 bases between them.

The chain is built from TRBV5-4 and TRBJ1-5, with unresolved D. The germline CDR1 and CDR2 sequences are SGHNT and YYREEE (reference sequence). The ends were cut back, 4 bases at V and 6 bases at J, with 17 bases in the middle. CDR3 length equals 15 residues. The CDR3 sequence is CASSRSGQAPQPQHF. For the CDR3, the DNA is TGTGCCAGCAGCCGATCCGGGCAGGCACCTCAGCCCCAGCATTTT.

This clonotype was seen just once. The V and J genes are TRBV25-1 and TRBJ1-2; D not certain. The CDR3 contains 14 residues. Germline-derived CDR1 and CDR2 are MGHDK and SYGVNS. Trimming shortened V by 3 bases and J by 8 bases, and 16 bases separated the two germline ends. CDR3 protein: CASSEPSTPWGYTF. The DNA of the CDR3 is TGTGCCAGCAGTGAGCCCTCTACGCCCTGGGGCTACACCTTC.

In nucleotides, the CDR3 is TGTGCCAGCAGCCCCCCAGGCCCGCCGATGGATGAGCAGTTCTTC. Its protein product is CASSPPGPPMDEQFF. The chain uses TRBV14 and TRBJ2-1; no clear D. V lost 4 bases and J 8 bases, leaving 18 bases between the germline ends. The germline gives CDR1 SGHDN, CDR2 FVKESK. The CDR3 runs 15 residues.

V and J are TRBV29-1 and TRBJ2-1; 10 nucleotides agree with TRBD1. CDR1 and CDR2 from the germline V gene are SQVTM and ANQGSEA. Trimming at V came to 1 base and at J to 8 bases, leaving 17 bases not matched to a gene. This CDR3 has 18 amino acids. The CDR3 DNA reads TGCAGCGTTGAAGGGGCCGACCCCGACAGGGGGCTTGTCGATGAGCAGTTCTTC. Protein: CSVEGADPDRGLVDEQFF.

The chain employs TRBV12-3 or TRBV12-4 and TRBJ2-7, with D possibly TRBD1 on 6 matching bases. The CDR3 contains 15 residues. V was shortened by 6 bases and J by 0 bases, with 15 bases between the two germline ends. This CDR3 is CASSIGQTSSYEQYF. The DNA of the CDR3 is TGTGCCAGCAGCATTGGACAGACCAGCTCCTACGAGCAGTACTTC.

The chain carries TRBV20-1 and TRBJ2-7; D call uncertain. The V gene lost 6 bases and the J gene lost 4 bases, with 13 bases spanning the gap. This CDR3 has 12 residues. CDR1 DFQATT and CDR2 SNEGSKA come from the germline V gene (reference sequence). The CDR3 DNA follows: TGCAGTGCCCGACTGGACCGATACGAGCAGTACTTC. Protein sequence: CSARLDRYEQYF.

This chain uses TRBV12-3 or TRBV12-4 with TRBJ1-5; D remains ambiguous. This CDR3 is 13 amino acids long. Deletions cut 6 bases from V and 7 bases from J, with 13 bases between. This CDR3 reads CASSSGRAQPQHF. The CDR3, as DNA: TGTGCCAGCAGCAGTGGGCGGGCCCAGCCCCAGCATTTT.

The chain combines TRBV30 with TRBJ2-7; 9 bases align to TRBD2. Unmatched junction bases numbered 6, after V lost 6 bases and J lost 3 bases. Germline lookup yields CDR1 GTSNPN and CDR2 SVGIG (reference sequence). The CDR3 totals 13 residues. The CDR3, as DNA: TGTGCCTGTTCTAGCGGGGTAATCTACGAGCAGTACTTC. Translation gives CACSSGVIYEQYF.